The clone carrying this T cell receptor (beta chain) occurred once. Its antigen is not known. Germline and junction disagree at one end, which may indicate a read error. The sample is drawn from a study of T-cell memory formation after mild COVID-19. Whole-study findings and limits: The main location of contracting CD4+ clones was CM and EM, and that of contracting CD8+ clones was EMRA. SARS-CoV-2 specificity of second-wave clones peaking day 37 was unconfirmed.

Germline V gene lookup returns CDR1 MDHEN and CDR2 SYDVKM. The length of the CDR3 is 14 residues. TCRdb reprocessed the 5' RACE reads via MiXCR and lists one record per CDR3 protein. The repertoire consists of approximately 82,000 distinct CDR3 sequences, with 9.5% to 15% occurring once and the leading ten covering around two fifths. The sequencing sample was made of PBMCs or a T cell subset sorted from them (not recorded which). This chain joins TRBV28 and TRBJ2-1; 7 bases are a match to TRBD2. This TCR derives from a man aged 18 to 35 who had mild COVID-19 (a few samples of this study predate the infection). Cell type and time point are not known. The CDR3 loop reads CASTLWAGDNEQFF. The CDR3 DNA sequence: TGTGCCAGCACTTTATGGGCGGGGGACAATGAGCAGTTCTTC.